The clone carrying this T cell receptor (beta chain) was detected many times. The template was RNA from unsorted bulk tissue. The CDR3 totals 14 residues. CDR1 is SGHTA, CDR2 FQGTGA, per germline. Between the trimmed V and J ends, which lost 0 bases and 0 bases, there was a span of 4 bases. This entry belongs to a study of tumor and adjacent non-tumor tissue in lung cancer. A modified ARM-PCR protocol with three rounds of nested PCR amplified TCRbeta. TCRdb reprocessed the multiplex PCR reads via MiXCR and lists one record per CDR3 protein. The table includes some 84,000 distinct CDR3 sequences, 61% detected once.

The receptor was isolated from a man in his 70s with non-small cell lung cancer. The chain recombines TRBV7-3 with TRBJ2-3; D ambiguous. Sequencing used lung tumor tissue. The CDR3 protein is CASSLTPSTDTQYF. CDR3 DNA: TGTGCCAGCAGCTTAACACCGAGCACAGATACGCAGTATTTT.